This is a list of T cell receptor beta chains from one sample in a study of blood T cell repertoires in COVID-19. Data came from immunoSEQ multiplex PCR; TCRdb stores just in-frame clones and leaves some out. The sample shows about 190,000 clones, around 84% of them seen only once. Sample: peripheral blood. All receptors derive from a human donor in a cohort sampled during active COVID-19. CDR3s include the opening cysteine and the closing phenylalanine or tryptophan. Fields, in order: CDR3 length, V gene, CDR3 protein.

length: 14
V: TRBV7-8
CDR3: CASRLPGQPYEAFF

length: 14
V: TRBV6-5
CDR3: CASSDRHSNQPQHF

length: 14
V: TRBV7-3
CDR3: CASSPFGNGNTIYF

length: 13
V: TRBV28
CDR3: CASSSGAEDTQYF

length: 14
V: TRBV6-5
CDR3: CASSYSAVNQPQHF

length: 16
V: TRBV20-1
CDR3: CSASSAGGPSYNEQFF

length: 12
V: TRBV29-1
CDR3: CSVASSQETQYF

length: 10
V: TRBV6-5
CDR3: CATGRGRAFF

length: 13
V: TRBV29-1
CDR3: CSVGGNSNQPQHF

length: 13
V: TRBV5-5
CDR3: CASSSGQNYGYTF

length: 13
V: TRBV5-1
CDR3: CASSYRRGTEAFF

length: 16
V: TRBV19
CDR3: CASSPRTSGGQETQYF

length: 14
V: TRBV5-5
CDR3: CASSFGQGEEKLFF

length: 12
V: TRBV15
CDR3: CATSRDLRTIYF

length: 15
V: TRBV6-6
CDR3: CASSPRDRGVQPQHF

length: 11
V: TRBV27
CDR3: CASRGRGTQYF

length: 14
V: TRBV18
CDR3: CASSPFREDTEAFF

length: 13
V: TRBV11-2
CDR3: CASSLDRINGYTF